The rows below give T cell receptor beta chains drawn from one sample of a study of cytomegalovirus exposure and HLA in healthy donors. TCRdb keeps only in-frame clones here, not all; method: immunoSEQ multiplex PCR. The table shows 110,000 to 150,000 clones, with about 84% occurring only once. Sequencing was performed on PBMCs. The receptors here all came from a young woman in good health and CMV-seropositive. Each CDR3 is given with its conserved first and last residue. Each record gives: CDR3 DNA, CDR3 protein, J gene, V gene, D gene, clone size. A D gene is named only where the DNA matches it firmly. Some rows mark clone size as missing; the rest say once, few, many or name a class of expanded clone.

CDR3nt: TGCGCCAGCAGCCAAGACCGGGGGGCGCGAAATGAAGCTTTCTTT
CDR3aa: CASSQDRGARNEAFF
j_gene: TRBJ1-1
v_gene: TRBV4-1
d_gene: NA
abundance: NA

CDR3nt: TGTGCCAGCAGCTCAAGGGTAAACTGGGGGCGGTATACTGAAGCTTTCTTT
CDR3aa: CASSSRVNWGRYTEAFF
j_gene: TRBJ1-1
v_gene: TRBV7-8
d_gene: NA
abundance: NA

CDR3nt: TGTGCCAGCAGCACAGGGGGATCCACTGAAGCTTTCTTT
CDR3aa: CASSTGGSTEAFF
j_gene: TRBJ1-1
v_gene: TRBV6-5
d_gene: TRBD1
abundance: NA

CDR3nt: TGTGCCAGTAGCTCGGGGGGACCTTCCTACGAGCAGTACTTC
CDR3aa: CASSSGGPSYEQYF
j_gene: TRBJ2-7
v_gene: TRBV19
d_gene: TRBD2
abundance: NA

CDR3nt: TGTGCCAGCAGTTTGACAGGGGGCTCCCTTCAGCATTTT
CDR3aa: CASSLTGGSLQHF
j_gene: TRBJ1-5
v_gene: TRBV6-5
d_gene: TRBD1
abundance: NA

CDR3nt: TGTGCCAGCAGTGGACAGGCCGTCTGGAACACTGAAGCTTTCTTT
CDR3aa: CASSGQAVWNTEAFF
j_gene: TRBJ1-1
v_gene: TRBV25-1
d_gene: NA
abundance: NA

CDR3nt: TGTGCCAGCAGCTTCGCCGGGGTGAGCACAGATACGCAGTATTTT
CDR3aa: CASSFAGVSTDTQYF
j_gene: TRBJ2-3
v_gene: TRBV11-2
d_gene: NA
abundance: NA

CDR3nt: TGTGCCAGCAGTCTACTCGACACCGGGGAGCTGTTTTTT
CDR3aa: CASSLLDTGELFF
j_gene: TRBJ2-2
v_gene: TRBV6-5
d_gene: NA
abundance: once

CDR3nt: TGTGCCAGCAGTGAAACTCGGACAGCTTCCTCTGGAAACACCATATATTTT
CDR3aa: CASSETRTASSGNTIYF
j_gene: TRBJ1-3
v_gene: TRBV2
d_gene: NA
abundance: NA

CDR3nt: TGCGCCAGCAGCGTGGGACAGAAGCCCGATACGCAGTATTTT
CDR3aa: CASSVGQKPDTQYF
j_gene: TRBJ2-3
v_gene: TRBV5-1
d_gene: TRBD1
abundance: NA

CDR3nt: TGTGCCAGCAGCCTAAGGACAGGGGGCTACGACACTGAAGCTTTCTTT
CDR3aa: CASSLRTGGYDTEAFF
j_gene: TRBJ1-1
v_gene: TRBV5-5
d_gene: TRBD1
abundance: NA

CDR3nt: TGTGCTAGTGGTCCCGGACAGGGGGCCTCACCCCTCCACTTT
CDR3aa: CASGPGQGASPLHF
j_gene: TRBJ1-6
v_gene: TRBV12-5
d_gene: TRBD1
abundance: NA

CDR3nt: TGTGCCAGCAGCTTAGTGGGGGCCGTAGCTAACTATGGCTACACCTTC
CDR3aa: CASSLVGAVANYGYTF
j_gene: TRBJ1-2
v_gene: TRBV7-2
d_gene: NA
abundance: NA

CDR3nt: TGTGCCAGCAGCTTGGGGGACAGGGGTAACAATGAGCAGTTCTTC
CDR3aa: CASSLGDRGNNEQFF
j_gene: TRBJ2-1
v_gene: TRBV5-4
d_gene: TRBD1
abundance: NA

CDR3nt: TGTGCCAGTAGTATAACGGGGAGCTCCTACAATGAGCAGTTCTTC
CDR3aa: CASSITGSSYNEQFF
j_gene: TRBJ2-1
v_gene: TRBV19
d_gene: NA
abundance: NA

CDR3nt: TGTGCCAGCAGCTTAGATAGACTGCAGGGCCGAAACACCATATATTTT
CDR3aa: CASSLDRLQGRNTIYF
j_gene: TRBJ1-3
v_gene: TRBV7-2
d_gene: NA
abundance: NA

CDR3nt: TGCGCCAGCAGCCCCCGGATACTCCGGGACAGACCCTACGAGCAGTACTTC
CDR3aa: CASSPRILRDRPYEQYF
j_gene: TRBJ2-7
v_gene: TRBV5-1
d_gene: TRBD1
abundance: NA

CDR3nt: TGTTCCAGCAGCCCGGGCAATCAGCCCCAGCATTTT
CDR3aa: CSSSPGNQPQHF
j_gene: TRBJ1-5
v_gene: TRBV7-9
d_gene: NA
abundance: NA

CDR3nt: TGTGCCAGCAGCTTCGTCCAGGGGAAATCGCAGCGGTACGAGCAGTACTTC
CDR3aa: CASSFVQGKSQRYEQYF
j_gene: TRBJ2-7
v_gene: TRBV5-6
d_gene: NA
abundance: NA

CDR3nt: TGCGCCAGCAGGTCCGGGACAGGGGGCTCTGGAAACACCATATATTTT
CDR3aa: CASRSGTGGSGNTIYF
j_gene: TRBJ1-3
v_gene: TRBV10-1
d_gene: TRBD1
abundance: NA

CDR3nt: TGCGCCAGCACACCCGGGACAGGGACCGGGGAGCTGTTTTTT
CDR3aa: CASTPGTGTGELFF
j_gene: TRBJ2-2
v_gene: TRBV4-3
d_gene: TRBD1
abundance: NA

CDR3nt: TGCGCCAGCAGCCAACGTTTGCCCGGGAGTGGAAACAATCAGCCCCAGCATTTT
CDR3aa: CASSQRLPGSGNNQPQHF
j_gene: TRBJ1-5
v_gene: TRBV4-3
d_gene: NA
abundance: once

CDR3nt: TGTGCCAGCAGTCCCTTCTCGAGGGTTTCAGATACGCAGTATTTT
CDR3aa: CASSPFSRVSDTQYF
j_gene: TRBJ2-3
v_gene: TRBV6-1
d_gene: NA
abundance: NA

CDR3nt: TGCGCCAGCAGCCAAGATATGGCAGGGCCGAACACTGAAGCTTTCTTT
CDR3aa: CASSQDMAGPNTEAFF
j_gene: TRBJ1-1
v_gene: TRBV4-1
d_gene: NA
abundance: NA

CDR3nt: TGTGCCAGCAGCTTTGACGATTCCGAGGGAGTATTTGGCTACACCTTC
CDR3aa: CASSFDDSEGVFGYTF
j_gene: TRBJ1-2
v_gene: TRBV7-9
d_gene: NA
abundance: NA

CDR3nt: TGTGCCAGCAGAACGGGGGGGGTGACAGATACGCAGTATTTT
CDR3aa: CASRTGGVTDTQYF
j_gene: TRBJ2-3
v_gene: TRBV6-5
d_gene: TRBD2
abundance: NA

CDR3nt: TGTGCCAGCAGCTTAAAGCAGGGAGGCACTGAAGCTTTCTTT
CDR3aa: CASSLKQGGTEAFF
j_gene: TRBJ1-1
v_gene: TRBV7-9
d_gene: NA
abundance: NA

CDR3nt: TGTGCCAGCAGTGATGGGGGAGGCACTGAAGCTTTCTTT
CDR3aa: CASSDGGGTEAFF
j_gene: TRBJ1-1
v_gene: TRBV25-1
d_gene: NA
abundance: few

CDR3nt: TGTGCCAGCAGTTTGATGGTCCTAGCGGGGGGGGACGAGCAGTACTTC
CDR3aa: CASSLMVLAGGDEQYF
j_gene: TRBJ2-7
v_gene: TRBV7-2
d_gene: TRBD2
abundance: NA

CDR3nt: TGTGCCAGCAGTTATTTCGGGGGGGCAGAGACCCAGTACTTC
CDR3aa: CASSYFGGAETQYF
j_gene: TRBJ2-5
v_gene: TRBV6-5
d_gene: TRBD2
abundance: few

CDR3nt: TGTGCCAGCATCCTTGTGGGGGGGGCCGGAGAGACCCAGTACTTC
CDR3aa: CASILVGGAGETQYF
j_gene: TRBJ2-5
v_gene: TRBV6-1
d_gene: NA
abundance: NA

CDR3nt: TGTGCCAGCAGGGAATTCGGGACAGTTTATAATTCACCCCTCCACTTT
CDR3aa: CASREFGTVYNSPLHF
j_gene: TRBJ1-6
v_gene: TRBV6-1
d_gene: TRBD1
abundance: few

CDR3nt: TGTGCCAGCAGCTTGCGTTCGGTTGATGAGCAGTTCTTC
CDR3aa: CASSLRSVDEQFF
j_gene: TRBJ2-1
v_gene: TRBV5-4
d_gene: NA
abundance: NA

CDR3nt: TGTGCCAGCACGCGAGCGGGGGAGTACAATGAGCAGTTCTTC
CDR3aa: CASTRAGEYNEQFF
j_gene: TRBJ2-1
v_gene: TRBV2
d_gene: TRBD2
abundance: NA

CDR3nt: TGTGCCAGCAGCTTCCGGGACAGGGTTTGGGAGACCCAGTACTTC
CDR3aa: CASSFRDRVWETQYF
j_gene: TRBJ2-5
v_gene: TRBV7-2
d_gene: TRBD1
abundance: NA

CDR3nt: TGTGCCAGCAGTCGACAGGTCAACTCCTACGAGCAGTACTTC
CDR3aa: CASSRQVNSYEQYF
j_gene: TRBJ2-7
v_gene: TRBV28
d_gene: NA
abundance: NA

CDR3nt: TGCAGCGTTGTTATCAGCTCAGGCGAGACCCAGTACTTC
CDR3aa: CSVVISSGETQYF
j_gene: TRBJ2-5
v_gene: TRBV29-1
d_gene: NA
abundance: NA

CDR3nt: TGTGCCAGCAGTGAAGTCCGACAGGCTAACTATGGCTACACCTTC
CDR3aa: CASSEVRQANYGYTF
j_gene: TRBJ1-2
v_gene: TRBV6-1
d_gene: NA
abundance: few

CDR3nt: TGTGCCAGCAGCCAGTCCGGGTTCCGTACGAACACTGAAGCTTTCTTT
CDR3aa: CASSQSGFRTNTEAFF
j_gene: TRBJ1-1
v_gene: TRBV14
d_gene: NA
abundance: NA

CDR3nt: TGTGCCAGCAGCTTAGGTGGCGGGTGGACAGGGGGGACCTACGAGCAGTACTTC
CDR3aa: CASSLGGGWTGGTYEQYF
j_gene: TRBJ2-7
v_gene: TRBV7-8
d_gene: TRBD1
abundance: NA

CDR3nt: TGTGCCGTCTCGGGATTCTACGAGCAGTACTTC
CDR3aa: CAVSGFYEQYF
j_gene: TRBJ2-7
v_gene: TRBV2
d_gene: NA
abundance: once